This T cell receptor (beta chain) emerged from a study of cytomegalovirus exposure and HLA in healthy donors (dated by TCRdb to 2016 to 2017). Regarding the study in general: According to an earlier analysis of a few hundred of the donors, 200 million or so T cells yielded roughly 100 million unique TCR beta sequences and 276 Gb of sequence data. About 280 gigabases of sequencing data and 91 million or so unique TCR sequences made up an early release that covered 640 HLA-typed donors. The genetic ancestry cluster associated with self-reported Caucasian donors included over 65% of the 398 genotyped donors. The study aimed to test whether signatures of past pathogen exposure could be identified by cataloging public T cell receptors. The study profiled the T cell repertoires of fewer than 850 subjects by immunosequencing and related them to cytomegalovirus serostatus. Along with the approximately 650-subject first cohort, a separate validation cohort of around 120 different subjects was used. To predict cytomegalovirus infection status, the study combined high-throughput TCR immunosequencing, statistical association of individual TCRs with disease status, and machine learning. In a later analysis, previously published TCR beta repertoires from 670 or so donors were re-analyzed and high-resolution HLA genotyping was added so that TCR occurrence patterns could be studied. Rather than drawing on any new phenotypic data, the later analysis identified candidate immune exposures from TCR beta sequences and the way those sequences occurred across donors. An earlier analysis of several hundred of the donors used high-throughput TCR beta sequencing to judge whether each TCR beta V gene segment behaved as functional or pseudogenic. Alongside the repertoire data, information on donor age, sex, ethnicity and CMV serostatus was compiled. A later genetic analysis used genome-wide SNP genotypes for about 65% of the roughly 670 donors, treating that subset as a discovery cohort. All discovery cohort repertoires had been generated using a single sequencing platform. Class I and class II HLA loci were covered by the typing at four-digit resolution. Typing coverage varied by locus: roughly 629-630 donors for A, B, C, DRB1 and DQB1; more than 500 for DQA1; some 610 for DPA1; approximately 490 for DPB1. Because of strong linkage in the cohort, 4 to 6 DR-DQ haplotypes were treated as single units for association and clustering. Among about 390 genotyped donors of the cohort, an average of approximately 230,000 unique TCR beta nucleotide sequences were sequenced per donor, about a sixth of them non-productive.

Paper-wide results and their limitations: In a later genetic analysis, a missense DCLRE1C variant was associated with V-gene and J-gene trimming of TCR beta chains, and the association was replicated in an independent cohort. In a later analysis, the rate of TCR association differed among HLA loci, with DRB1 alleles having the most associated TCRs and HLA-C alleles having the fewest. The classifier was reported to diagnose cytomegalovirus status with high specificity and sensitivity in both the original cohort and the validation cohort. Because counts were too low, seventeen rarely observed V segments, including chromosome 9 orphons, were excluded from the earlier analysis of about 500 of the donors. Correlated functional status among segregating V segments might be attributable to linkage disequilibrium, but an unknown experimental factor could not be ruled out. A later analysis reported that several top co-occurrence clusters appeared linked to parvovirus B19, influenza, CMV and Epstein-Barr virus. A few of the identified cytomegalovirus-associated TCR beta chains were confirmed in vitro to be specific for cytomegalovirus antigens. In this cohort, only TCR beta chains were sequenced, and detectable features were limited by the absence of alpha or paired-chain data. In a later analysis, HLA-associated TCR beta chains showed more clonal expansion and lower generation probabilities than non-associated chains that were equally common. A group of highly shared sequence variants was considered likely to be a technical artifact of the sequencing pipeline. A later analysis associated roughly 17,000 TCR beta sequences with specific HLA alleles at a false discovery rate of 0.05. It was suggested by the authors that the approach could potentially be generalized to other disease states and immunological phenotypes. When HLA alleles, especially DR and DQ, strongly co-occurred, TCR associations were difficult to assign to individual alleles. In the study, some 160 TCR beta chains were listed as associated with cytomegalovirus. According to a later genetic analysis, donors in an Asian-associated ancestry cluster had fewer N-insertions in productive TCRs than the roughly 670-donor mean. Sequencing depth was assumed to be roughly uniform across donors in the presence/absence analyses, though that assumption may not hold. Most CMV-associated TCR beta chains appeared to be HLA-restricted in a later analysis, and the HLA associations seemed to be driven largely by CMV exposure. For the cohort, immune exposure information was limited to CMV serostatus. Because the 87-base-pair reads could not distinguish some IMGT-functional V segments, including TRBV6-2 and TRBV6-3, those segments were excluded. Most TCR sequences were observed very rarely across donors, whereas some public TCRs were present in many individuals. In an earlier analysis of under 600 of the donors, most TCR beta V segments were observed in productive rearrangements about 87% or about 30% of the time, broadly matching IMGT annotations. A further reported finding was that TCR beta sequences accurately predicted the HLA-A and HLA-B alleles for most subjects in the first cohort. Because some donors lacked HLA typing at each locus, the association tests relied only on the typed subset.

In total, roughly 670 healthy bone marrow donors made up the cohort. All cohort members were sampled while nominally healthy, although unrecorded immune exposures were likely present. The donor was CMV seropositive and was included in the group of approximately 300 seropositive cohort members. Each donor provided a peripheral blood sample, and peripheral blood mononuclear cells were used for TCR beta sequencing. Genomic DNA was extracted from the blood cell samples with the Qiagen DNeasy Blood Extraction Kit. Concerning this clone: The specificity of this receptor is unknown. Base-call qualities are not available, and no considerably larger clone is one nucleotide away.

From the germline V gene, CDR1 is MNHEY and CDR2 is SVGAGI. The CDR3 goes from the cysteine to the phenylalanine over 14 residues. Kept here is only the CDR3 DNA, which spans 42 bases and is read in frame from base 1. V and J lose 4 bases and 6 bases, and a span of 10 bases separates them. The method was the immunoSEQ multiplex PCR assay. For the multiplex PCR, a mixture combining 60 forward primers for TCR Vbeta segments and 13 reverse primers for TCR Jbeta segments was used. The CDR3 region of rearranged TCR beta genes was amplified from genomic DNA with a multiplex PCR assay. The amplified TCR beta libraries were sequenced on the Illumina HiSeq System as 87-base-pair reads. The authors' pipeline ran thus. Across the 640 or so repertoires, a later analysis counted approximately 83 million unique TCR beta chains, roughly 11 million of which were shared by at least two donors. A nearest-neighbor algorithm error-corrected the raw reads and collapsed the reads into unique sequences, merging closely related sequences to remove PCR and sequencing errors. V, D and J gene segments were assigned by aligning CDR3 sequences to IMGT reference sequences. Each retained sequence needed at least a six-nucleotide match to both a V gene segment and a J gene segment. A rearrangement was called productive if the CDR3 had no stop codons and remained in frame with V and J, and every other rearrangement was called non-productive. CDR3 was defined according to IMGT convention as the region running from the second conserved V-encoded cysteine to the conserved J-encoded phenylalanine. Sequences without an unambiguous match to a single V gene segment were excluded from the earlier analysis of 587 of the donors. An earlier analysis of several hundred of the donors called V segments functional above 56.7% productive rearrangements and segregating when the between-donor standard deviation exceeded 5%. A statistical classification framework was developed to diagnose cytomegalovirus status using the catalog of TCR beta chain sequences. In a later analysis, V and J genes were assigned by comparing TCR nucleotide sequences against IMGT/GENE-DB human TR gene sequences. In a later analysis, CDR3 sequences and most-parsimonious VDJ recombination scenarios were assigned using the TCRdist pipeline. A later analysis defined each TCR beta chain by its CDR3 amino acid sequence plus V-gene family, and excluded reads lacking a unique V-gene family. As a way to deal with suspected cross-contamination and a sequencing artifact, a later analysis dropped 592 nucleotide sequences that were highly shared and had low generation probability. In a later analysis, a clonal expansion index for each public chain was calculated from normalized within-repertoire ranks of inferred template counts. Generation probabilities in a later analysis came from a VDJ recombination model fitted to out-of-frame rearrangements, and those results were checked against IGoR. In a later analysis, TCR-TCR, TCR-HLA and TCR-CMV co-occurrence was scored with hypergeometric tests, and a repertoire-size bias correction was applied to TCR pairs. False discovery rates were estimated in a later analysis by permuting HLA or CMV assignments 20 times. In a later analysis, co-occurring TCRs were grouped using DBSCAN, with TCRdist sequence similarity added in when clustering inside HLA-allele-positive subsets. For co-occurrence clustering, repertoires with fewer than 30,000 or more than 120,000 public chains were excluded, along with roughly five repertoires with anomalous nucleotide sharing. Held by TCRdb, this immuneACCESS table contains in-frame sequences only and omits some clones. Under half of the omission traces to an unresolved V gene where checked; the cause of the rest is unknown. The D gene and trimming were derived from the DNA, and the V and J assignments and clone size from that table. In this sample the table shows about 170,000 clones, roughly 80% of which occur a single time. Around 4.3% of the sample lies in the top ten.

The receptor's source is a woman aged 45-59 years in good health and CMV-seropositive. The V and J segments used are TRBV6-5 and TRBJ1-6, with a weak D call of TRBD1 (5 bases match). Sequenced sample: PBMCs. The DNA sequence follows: TGTGCCAGCAGTTCGCAGGGTCCTAATTCACCCCTCCACTTT. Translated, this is CASSSQGPNSPLHF.